This T cell receptor (beta chain) was obtained from a study of cytomegalovirus exposure and HLA in healthy donors. V was shortened by 7 bases and J by 0 bases, with 15 bases between the two germline ends. The CDR3 runs 15 residues. Germline loops: CDR1 LNHDA, CDR2 SQIVND (reference sequence). Both 60 Vbeta primers and 13 Jbeta primers went into the PCR. Libraries were prepared by immunoSEQ multiplex PCR; TCRdb keeps only in-frame clonotypes and omits some of them. The sample contains 110,000 to 150,000 clones, less than 85% of which appear only once. This sequence was found in a woman aged 55-70 years in good health and CMV-seropositive. This chain joins TRBV19 and TRBJ1-1, with D hard to call. Specimen: PBMCs. For the CDR3, the DNA is TGTGCCAGTAATGTTGTGGGCAGTTTGAACACTGAAGCTTTCTTT. Translated: CASNVVGSLNTEAFF. Supplemented by reference TRBV19 and TRBJ1-1, the full variable domain reads DGGITQSPKYLFRKEGQNVTLSCEQNLNHDAMYWYRQDPGQGLRLIYYSQIVNDFQKGDIAEGYSVSREKKESFPLTVTSAQKNPTAFYLCASNVVGSLNTEAFFGQGTRLTVV.